The text below deals with one T cell receptor (beta chain). Its target is not known. MiXCR, run by TCRdb on the reads, gives a single entry per CDR3 protein. The sample includes roughly 920,000 distinct CDR3 sequences, about 33% of them seen just once. This record comes from a study of T cell repertoires in cytomegalovirus infection. Study as a whole: Both CMV infection and a matching HLA type were indicated by public TCR beta signatures. Study results and caveats: Dominant in the ex vivo response were TCR beta clonotypes restricted by HLA-C and specific for CMV.

This CDR3 contains 13 residues. V lost 1 base, J lost 8 bases, and 9 bases lay in between. Per the germline V gene, CDR1 is MNHNY and CDR2 is SVGAGI (reference sequence). The sequences come from cultured CD8+ T cells from PBMCs, collected from culture after CMV antigen stimulation. This sequence was found in a human donor in good health (CMV status not recorded). Some clones in this sample may be carry-over from other donors' samples. The chain has TRBV6-6 and TRBJ2-1; D is unresolved. CDR3 amino acids: CASSYFRLDEQFF. The CDR3 coding sequence is TGTGCCAGCAGTTACTTTAGATTGGATGAGCAGTTCTTC.